The 11 T cell receptor beta chains presented below share a single source sample, sequenced in a study of T cells expressing NK-cell markers (dated by TCRdb to 2018 to 2021). To prepare the library, 5' RACE was applied. Sequencing relied on an Illumina HiSeq 2000. Each entry corresponds to one CDR3 protein sequence from reads that TCRdb reprocessed, and DNA is not given. The sample table records about 170,000 distinct CDR3 sequences. The ten largest clones capture 20% of the sample. Sequencing was done on a sample of blood T cells: a sorted CD56 or NKG2C T cell subset, CD4+ or CD8+ T cells, or bulk PBMC T cells (not recorded which). Every receptor here comes from a man aged 18-75 years in good health.

CDR3 sequence reads: CASSGSGANVLTF. This rearrangement joins TRBV6-1 to TRBJ2-6. Germline CDR1 is MNHNS and CDR2 is SASEGT. The CDR3 covers 13 residues.

The V and J genes are TRBV7-9 and TRBJ2-4; the D call from TCRdb, TRBD2, cannot be confirmed without DNA. The CDR3 runs 16 residues. The germline V gene has CDR1 SEHNR and CDR2 FQNEAQ (reference sequence). This CDR3 is CASSRILAGEKNIQYF.

The chain joins TRBV12-3 or TRBV12-4 to TRBJ1-6; the D call from TCRdb, TRBD1, cannot be confirmed without DNA. The CDR3 is 17 residues long. The CDR3: CASSLVQGRDYNSPLHF.

The chain uses TRBV29-1 and TRBJ1-2; TCRdb gives TRBD1 as the D gene, but with no DNA this cannot be confirmed. From germline, CDR1 is SQVTM and CDR2 ANQGSEA. The CDR3 covers 15 residues. CDR3 in amino acids: CSVEYTTGKYYGYTF.

CDR3 in amino acids: CASSESGLVVETQYF. The chain combines TRBV10-2 with TRBJ2-5; TCRdb selects TRBD2, and the lack of DNA leaves this call unchecked. The germline V gene has CDR1 WSHSY and CDR2 SAAADI. The CDR3 is 15 residues long.

The chain uses TRBV18 and TRBJ2-1; there is no DNA to check the TCRdb D call of TRBD1. Germline V gene data show CDR1 as KGHSH and CDR2 as LQKENI. CDR3 length: 14 residues. The chain's CDR3 is CASTRGGAINEQFF. Drawing the rest from reference TRBV18 and TRBJ2-1, the complete variable domain is NAGVMQNPRHLVRRRGQEARLRCSPMKGHSHVYWYRQLPEEGLKFMVYLQKENIIDESGMPKERFSAEFPKEGPSILRIQQVVRGDSAAYFCASTRGGAINEQFFGPGTRLTVL.

The chain employs TRBV11-3 and TRBJ2-3; TCRdb calls TRBD2, which cannot be checked without DNA. Germline CDR1 is SGHNT and CDR2 is YENEEA. This CDR3 spans 17 amino acids. The CDR3 protein is CASSLAYGLAGIDTQYF.

The chain employs TRBV19 and TRBJ1-1. The CDR3 is 14 amino acids. Per germline, CDR1 LNHDA and CDR2 SQIVND (reference sequence). CDR3 loop: CASSIMDMNTEAFF.

The chain uses TRBV5-4 and TRBJ1-2; TCRdb reports TRBD1, a call that lacks DNA to check it against. Per the germline V gene, CDR1 is SGHNT and CDR2 is YYREEE (reference sequence). The CDR3 sequence is 16 residues long. CDR3: CASSHGTGGTNYGYTF.

This chain links TRBV5-1 with TRBJ1-1. The CDR3 contains 12 residues. The V gene's germline CDR1 is SGHRS and CDR2 YFSETQ. The CDR3 is CASRGSNTEAFF. Drawing the rest from reference TRBV5-1 and TRBJ1-1, the complete variable domain is KAGVTQTPRYLIKTRGQQVTLSCSPISGHRSVSWYQQTPGQGLQFLFEYFSETQRNKGNFPGRFSGRQFSNSRSEMNVSTLELGDSALYLCASRGSNTEAFFGQGTRLTVV.

This rearrangement joins TRBV7-9 to TRBJ2-1; lacking DNA, the TRBD1 call made by TCRdb goes unchecked. Germline V gene sequence: CDR1 SEHNR, CDR2 FQNEAQ (reference sequence). The CDR3 covers 16 residues. The CDR3 loop reads CASSIKADRARREQFF.